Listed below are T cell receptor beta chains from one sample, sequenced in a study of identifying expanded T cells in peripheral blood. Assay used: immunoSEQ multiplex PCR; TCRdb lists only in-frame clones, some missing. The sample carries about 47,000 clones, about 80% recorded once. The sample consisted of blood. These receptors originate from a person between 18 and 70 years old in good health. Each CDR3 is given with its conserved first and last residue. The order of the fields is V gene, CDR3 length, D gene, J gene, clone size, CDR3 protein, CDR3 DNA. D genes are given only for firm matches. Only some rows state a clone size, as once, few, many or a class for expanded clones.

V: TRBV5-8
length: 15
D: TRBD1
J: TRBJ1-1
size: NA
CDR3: CASHGHRGRGTEAFF
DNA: TGTGCCAGCCACGGGCACAGGGGTAGAGGGACTGAAGCTTTCTTT

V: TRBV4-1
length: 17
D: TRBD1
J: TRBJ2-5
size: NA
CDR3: CASSQEVTGGDQETQYF
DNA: TGCGCCAGCAGCCAAGAGGTGACAGGGGGGGACCAAGAGACCCAGTACTTC

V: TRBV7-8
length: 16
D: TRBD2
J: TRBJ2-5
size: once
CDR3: CASSFNLAGGKETQYF
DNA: TGTGCCAGCAGCTTCAACCTAGCGGGGGGCAAAGAGACCCAGTACTTC

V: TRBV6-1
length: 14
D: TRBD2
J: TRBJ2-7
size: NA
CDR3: CASRTGGSSYEQYF
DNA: TGTGCCAGCAGAACGGGGGGAAGCTCCTACGAGCAGTACTTC

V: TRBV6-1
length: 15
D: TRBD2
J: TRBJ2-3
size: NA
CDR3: CASRPWGGSTDTQYF
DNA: TGTGCCAGCAGGCCTTGGGGGGGAAGCACAGATACGCAGTATTTT

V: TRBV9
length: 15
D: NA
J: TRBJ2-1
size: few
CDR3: CASSGSSIELNEQFF
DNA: TGTGCCAGCAGCGGCTCGTCGATCGAGCTCAATGAGCAGTTCTTC

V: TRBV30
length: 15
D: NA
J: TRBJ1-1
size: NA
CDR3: CAWTRSGRTNTEAFF
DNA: TGTGCCTGGACCAGGAGCGGTCGGACGAACACTGAAGCTTTCTTT

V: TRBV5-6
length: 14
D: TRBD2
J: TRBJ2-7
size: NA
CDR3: CASSPITSGEEQYF
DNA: TGTGCCAGCAGCCCTATTACTAGCGGGGAGGAGCAGTACTTC

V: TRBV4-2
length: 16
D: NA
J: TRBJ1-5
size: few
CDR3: CASSQDRASSNQPQHF
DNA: TGTGCCAGCAGCCAAGACAGGGCAAGTAGCAATCAGCCCCAGCATTTT

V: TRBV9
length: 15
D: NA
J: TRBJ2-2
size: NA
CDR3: CASSPRVASNGELFF
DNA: TGTGCCAGCAGCCCCAGGGTTGCCTCAAACGGGGAGCTGTTTTTT

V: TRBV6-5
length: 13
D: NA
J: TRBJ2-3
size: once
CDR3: CASVDWHTDTQYF
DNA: TGTGCCAGCGTAGACTGGCACACAGATACGCAGTATTTT

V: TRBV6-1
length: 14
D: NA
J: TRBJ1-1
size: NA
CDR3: CASSERRTGIEAFF
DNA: TGTGCCAGCAGTGAACGGAGAACAGGAATTGAAGCTTTCTTT

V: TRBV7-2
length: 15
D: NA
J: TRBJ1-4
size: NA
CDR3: CASSQEPGFSEKLFF
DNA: TGTGCCAGCAGCCAAGAACCAGGGTTTTCGGAAAAACTGTTTTTT

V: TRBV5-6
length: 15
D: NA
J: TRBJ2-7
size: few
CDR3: CASSSPGGLPYEQYF
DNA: TGTGCCAGCAGCTCACCAGGGGGGCTTCCCTACGAGCAGTACTTC

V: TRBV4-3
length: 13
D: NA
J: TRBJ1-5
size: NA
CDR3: CASSQDGLQPQHF
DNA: TGCGCCAGCAGCCAAGATGGGCTACAGCCCCAGCATTTT